These 23 T cell receptor beta chains came from one sample sequenced in a study of CD8 T cells in Susac syndrome. Random hexamers were used to reverse transcribe the RNA input (roughly 0.5 to 1 ug). MiXCR, applied by TCRdb to the immunoSEQ multiplex PCR reads, yields one record per CDR3 protein. The sample lists about 160,000 distinct CDR3 sequences; less than 95% were seen once. The material sequenced was CD4+ T cells from PBMCs. These receptors all stem from a human donor with multiple sclerosis.

The genes are TRBV18 and TRBJ1-2; no definite D call. Germline V lookup: CDR1 KGHSH, CDR2 LQKENI. The CDR3 is 16 residues long. V was clipped by 5 bases and J by 3 bases, with 19 bases between them. The CDR3 reads CASSGQRGGIDYGYTF. The CDR3 bases are TGTGCCAGCTCAGGGCAGAGAGGTGGAATTGACTATGGCTACACCTTC. Complete variable domain (other parts from reference TRBV18 and TRBJ1-2): NAGVMQNPRHLVRRRGQEARLRCSPMKGHSHVYWYRQLPEEGLKFMVYLQKENIIDESGMPKERFSAEFPKEGPSILRIQQVVRGDSAAYFCASSGQRGGIDYGYTFGSGTRLTVV.

This clonotype has just a few counts. The chain uses TRBV12-3 or TRBV12-4 and TRBJ1-5; D gene unclear. The CDR3 runs to 12 residues. The V end lost 3 bases, the J end lost 0 bases, and 0 bases lay between the germline ends. In DNA form, the CDR3 reads TGTGCCAGCAGTTTTAGCAATCAGCCCCAGCATTTT. Amino acids: CASSFSNQPQHF.

The chain is built from TRBV27 and TRBJ1-5; D is unclear. The CDR3 is made up of 14 amino acids. The V end was cut by 4 bases, the J end by 4 bases, with 11 bases between. In germline, CDR1 is MNHEY, CDR2 SMNVEV (reference sequence). The CDR3 nucleotides are TGTGCCAGCAGTTCCCCCTCCCGGAATCAGCCCCAGCATTTT. Encoded protein: CASSSPSRNQPQHF.

V usage is TRBV5-1 and J usage is TRBJ1-1; D may be TRBD1 (5 bases). With 0 bases removed from V and 5 bases from J, the gap between germline ends came to 8 bases. CDR3 length: 13 residues. CDR1 is SGHRS, CDR2 YFSETQ, per germline. The DNA for the CDR3 is TGCGCCAGCAGCTTGGAGTGGGGGACTGAAGCTTTCTTT. It translates to CASSLEWGTEAFF.

This sequence joins TRBV20-1 and TRBJ1-2; tentative D call: TRBD1 (6 bases). Germline CDR1 DFQATT, CDR2 SNEGSKA (reference sequence). This CDR3 spans 14 amino acids. V was clipped by 6 bases and J by 7 bases, with 21 bases between them. The CDR3 DNA reads as TGCAGTGCCACGCCCCAGACAGGACCTTCTGGCTACACCTTC. Protein sequence: CSATPQTGPSGYTF.

The J gene is TRBJ1-1, the V gene TRBV24-1; TRBD1 might be the D (5 bases). The CDR3 runs to 13 residues. V lost 9 bases and J lost 6, with 16 bases in between. CDR1 and CDR2 (germline): KGHDR, SFDVKD. The CDR3 loop is CATRAGGEAEAFF. The CDR3 region has the DNA TGTGCCACCCGGGCCGGGGGTGAGGCTGAAGCTTTCTTT.

The chain has TRBV6-2 or TRBV6-3 and TRBJ2-1, with D possibly TRBD2 on 5 matching bases. The CDR3 runs 14 residues. Germline V gives CDR1 MNHEY, CDR2 SVGEGT. The V and J ends lost 5 bases and 8 bases respectively, with 16 bases between them. The CDR3 nucleotides read TGTGCCAGCAGTAAAGGAGGAACGGTAGATGAGCAGTTCTTC. Translation: CASSKGGTVDEQFF.

The V gene is TRBV4-1, the J gene TRBJ1-5; a weak D match, TRBD1 (6 bases). Trimming removed 6 bases from V and 2 bases from J, with 14 bases in between. The CDR3 consists of 15 residues. Germline lookup yields CDR1 MGHRA and CDR2 YSYEKL. The CDR3, as DNA: TGCGCCAGCAGTCCCTTCGCAGGGGGCAATCAGCCCCAGCATTTT. Residues: CASSPFAGGNQPQHF.

The rearrangement links TRBV4-1 to TRBJ1-5, with D unclear. V lost 1 base, J lost 0 bases, and 13 bases lay in between. The CDR3 spans 17 residues. The germline V gene has CDR1 MGHRA and CDR2 YSYEKL. Here the CDR3 DNA reads TGCGCCAGCAGCCAAGTTGAGGCTTTGGGTAGCAATCAGCCCCAGCATTTT. Its translation: CASSQVEALGSNQPQHF.

This clonotype was seen just once. The genes are TRBV11-2 and TRBJ2-3, with 7 nucleotides matching TRBD2. CDR1 and CDR2 from the germline V gene are SGHAT and FQNNGV. J lost 7 bases, V lost 4 bases, and 8 bases had no gene match. This CDR3 has 14 amino acids. CDR3 sequence (DNA): TGTGCCAGCAGCTCTAGCGGACCGGTATATACGCAGTATTTT. It yields the protein CASSSSGPVYTQYF. Based on the CDR3 plus reference TRBV11-2 and TRBJ2-3, the full variable domain is EAGVAQSPRYKIIEKRQSVAFWCNPISGHATLYWYQQILGQGPKLLIQFQNNGVVDDSQLPKDRFSAERLKGVDSTLKIQPAKLEDSAVYLCASSSSGPVYTQYFGPGTRLTVL.

The rearrangement links TRBV5-1 to TRBJ1-1; D is unclear. The length of the CDR3 is 14 residues. V lost 0 bases and J lost 0, with 6 bases in between. Germline CDR1 and CDR2: SGHRS and YFSETQ. CDR3 DNA: TGCGCCAGCAGCTTGGAGGCCTTGAACACTGAAGCTTTCTTT. Protein sequence: CASSLEALNTEAFF.

V gene TRBV3-1 combines with J gene TRBJ2-5, with D perhaps matching TRBD2 (5 bases). Trimming pared 5 bases from V and 6 bases from J, leaving 10 bases between. The CDR3 spans 12 residues. Germline V lookup: CDR1 LGHDT, CDR2 YNNKEL (reference sequence). CDR3 coding DNA: TGTGCCAGCAGCAGGACGGGAAAGACCCAGTACTTC. It yields the protein CASSRTGKTQYF.

The J gene is TRBJ2-7, the V gene TRBV30; D may be TRBD1 (6 bases). Germline V lookup: CDR1 GTSNPN, CDR2 SVGIG (reference sequence). V was clipped by 6 bases and J by 0 bases, with 12 bases between them. The CDR3 has 13 amino acids. The CDR3 DNA follows: TGTGCCTGCCTAGACAGGAGCTCCTACGAGCAGTACTTC. This sequence encodes CACLDRSSYEQYF.

This clonotype was counted a few times. The gene calls are TRBV6-2 or TRBV6-3 and TRBJ2-7; 14 bases are shared with TRBD2. The germline CDR1 and CDR2 sequences are MNHEY and SVGEGT. The CDR3 is made up of 13 amino acids. V gave up 8 bases and J gave up 8 bases; unmatched junction bases: 5. CDR3 sequence: CASRLAGGRQQYF. CDR3 nucleotides: TGTGCCAGCCGACTAGCGGGAGGGCGGCAGCAGTACTTC.

This sequence joins TRBV28 and TRBJ2-7; 7 nucleotides match TRBD2. The CDR3 sequence is 13 residues long. V trimming: 11 bases; J trimming: 3 bases; junction bases outside the gene matches: 10. Germline V lookup: CDR1 MDHEN, CDR2 SYDVKM. CDR3 bases: TGTGCCGGCCAGACTAGCAGTAACTACGAGCAGTACTTC. Its protein is CAGQTSSNYEQYF. The variable domain in full, with the rest retrieved from reference TRBV28 and TRBJ2-7, is DVKVTQSSRYLVKRTGEKVFLECVQDMDHENMFWYRQDPGLGLRLIYFSYDVKMKEKGDIPEGYSVSREKKERFSLILESASTNQTSMYLCAGQTSSNYEQYFGPGTRLTVT.

This rearrangement joins TRBV5-1 to TRBJ2-7; 7 bases align to TRBD1. The V gene's germline CDR1 is SGHRS and CDR2 YFSETQ. V trimming: 0 bases; J trimming: 6 bases; junction bases outside the gene matches: 6. CDR3 length: 14 amino acids. Here the CDR3 reads CASSLAAQGREQYF. The DNA for the CDR3 is TGCGCCAGCAGCTTGGCCGCACAGGGGCGCGAGCAGTACTTC.

The chain combines TRBV23-1 with TRBJ1-2; TRBD1 might be the D (6 bases). TRBV23-1 is placed among ORFs of uncertain function. The CDR3 is made up of 18 amino acids. V lost 4 bases to trimming and J lost 0 bases, with 21 bases between them. The CDR3 sequence is CASSRNTTGTHSNYGYTF. The CDR3 bases are TGCGCCAGCAGTCGAAACACAACAGGGACCCATTCTAACTATGGCTACACCTTC.

V and J are TRBV10-3 and TRBJ1-1, with TRBD1 matching over 7 bases. CDR3 length equals 15 residues. The germline V gene encodes CDR1 ENHRY and CDR2 SYGVKD. V shed 0 bases, J shed 7 bases, and the junction held 8 bases outside the gene matches. This chain's CDR3 is CAISESGGQDVEAFF. CDR3 in DNA: TGTGCCATCAGTGAGTCAGGCGGACAGGACGTTGAAGCTTTCTTT.

V and J are TRBV11-2 and TRBJ2-5; D call uncertain. Trimming took off 6 bases at V and 5 bases at J, with 10 bases between the two ends. This CDR3 is built from 12 residues. Germline values: CDR1 SGHAT, CDR2 FQNNGV. The CDR3 DNA reads as TGTGCCAGCAGGCAATCTTGGGAGACCCAGTACTTC. Its translation is CASRQSWETQYF. Filled out from reference TRBV11-2 and TRBJ2-5, the complete variable domain reads EAGVAQSPRYKIIEKRQSVAFWCNPISGHATLYWYQQILGQGPKLLIQFQNNGVVDDSQLPKDRFSAERLKGVDSTLKIQPAKLEDSAVYLCASRQSWETQYFGPGTRLLVL.

The chain joins TRBV7-9 to TRBJ1-1, with D tentatively TRBD1 (6 bases). The CDR3 loop spans 14 amino acids. V was shortened by 7 bases and J by 1 base, with 13 bases between the two germline ends. The V gene's germline CDR1 is SEHNR and CDR2 FQNEAQ (reference sequence). Here the CDR3 DNA reads TGTGCCAGCATTCGGGACACCGCGAACACTGAAGCTTTCTTT. Translating it yields CASIRDTANTEAFF.

The chain is built from TRBV15 and TRBJ1-5, with a tentative D call TRBD1 (5 bases). The germline CDR1 and CDR2 sequences are LNHNV and YYDKDF (reference sequence). Trimming stripped 6 bases from V and 5 bases from J, with 11 bases between. This CDR3 has 13 amino acids. As DNA, the CDR3 is TGTGCCACCAGTAAACGGGGGGATCAGCCCCAGCATTTT. This translates into CATSKRGDQPQHF.

V is TRBV2 and J is TRBJ1-2; no definite D call. CDR3 length: 12 residues. In germline, CDR1 is SNHLY, CDR2 FYNNEI. The V and J ends lost 5 bases and 6 bases respectively, with 10 bases between them. The CDR3 DNA follows: TGTGCCAGCAGTTTATCGGGGAATGGCTACACCTTC. Protein: CASSLSGNGYTF.

The chain couples TRBV29-1 to TRBJ1-2; no firm D call. Germline V gene sequence: CDR1 SQVTM, CDR2 ANQGSEA. Deletions cut 5 bases from V and 2 bases from J, with 9 bases between. The CDR3 is 12 amino acids. The CDR3 loop is CSVSGSNYGYTF. CDR3 coding DNA: TGCAGCGTTAGTGGCAGCAACTATGGCTACACCTTC. Combining the CDR3 with reference TRBV29-1 and TRBJ1-2 gives the whole variable domain SAVISQKPSRDICQRGTSLTIQCQVDSQVTMMFWYRQQPGQSLTLIATANQGSEATYESGFVIDKFPISRPNLTFSTLTVSNMSPEDSSIYLCSVSGSNYGYTFGSGTRLTVV.